These 18 T cell receptor beta chains share one sample of origin, sequenced in a study of CD8 T cells in Susac syndrome. Reverse transcription of about 0.5 to 1 ug RNA was carried out with random hexamers. TCRdb re-called the immunoSEQ multiplex PCR reads with MiXCR, one entry per CDR3 protein. This sample has about 120,000 distinct CDR3 sequences; just under 95% occur once, and the top ten carry about 0.27%. Sequencing input: CD8+ T cells from PBMCs. All receptors derive from a human donor with Susac syndrome.

V usage is TRBV12-3 or TRBV12-4 and J usage is TRBJ1-2; D perhaps matches TRBD1 (5 bases). The CDR3 has 14 amino acids. V was pared by 3 bases and J by 8 bases, with 16 bases between. CDR3: CASSLGGTIRGYTF. CDR3 bases: TGTGCCAGCAGTTTGGGGGGGACGATAAGAGGCTACACCTTC.

This clonotype was detected once. V is TRBV7-9 and J is TRBJ2-7; 7 bases fit TRBD2. Trimming cost V 1 base and J 2 bases; bases outside gene matches: 8. The germline gives CDR1 SEHNR, CDR2 FQNEAQ (reference sequence). The CDR3 has 16 amino acids. This chain's CDR3 is CASSLVMGLLAYEQYF. In nucleotides, the CDR3 is TGTGCCAGCAGCTTAGTTATGGGACTACTGGCCTACGAGCAGTACTTC.

This rearrangement joins TRBV29-1 to TRBJ2-2, with 8 bases matching TRBD1. V was clipped by 4 bases and J by 1 base; unmatched bases: 2. This CDR3 region has 14 residues. Germline CDR1 and CDR2: SQVTM and ANQGSEA. This chain's CDR3 is CSVGGQENTGELFF. The DNA of the CDR3 is TGCAGCGTTGGGGGACAGGAGAACACCGGGGAGCTGTTTTTT.

Comment on this clonotype: One junction end disagrees with the germline gene, perhaps due to a read error. The chain employs TRBV2 and TRBJ2-5; D is perhaps TRBD1 (5 bases). This CDR3 comprises 13 residues. CDR1 SNHLY and CDR2 FYNNEI come from the germline V gene. The CDR3 DNA sequence: TGTGCCACCAGTCAGACAGCCTGGGAGACCCAGTACTTC. As protein: CATSQTAWETQYF.

The chain combines TRBV4-1 with TRBJ2-5; 8 bases are shared with TRBD2. CDR3 length: 14 amino acids. The germline CDR1 and CDR2 sequences are MGHRA and YSYEKL. J lost 4 bases, V lost 4 bases, and 5 bases had no gene match. The CDR3: CASSPGSGGETQYF. The CDR3 bases are TGCGCCAGCAGCCCCGGCAGCGGGGGAGAGACCCAGTACTTC.

The chain links TRBV27 to TRBJ2-1; maybe TRBD2 (6 bases). From germline, CDR1 is MNHEY and CDR2 SMNVEV (reference sequence). The V end lost 8 bases, the J end lost 0 bases, and 17 bases lay between the germline ends. The CDR3 is made up of 16 amino acids. For the CDR3, the DNA is TGTGCCAGCGAAGGTGCGGGGCCGAGCTCCTACAATGAGCAGTTCTTC. Translating gives CASEGAGPSSYNEQFF.

The gene calls are TRBV7-9 and TRBJ2-7, with a possible D match to TRBD1 (6 bases). The CDR3 spans 14 residues. The germline V gene encodes CDR1 SEHNR and CDR2 FQNEAQ (reference sequence). With 5 bases removed from V and 6 bases from J, the gap between germline ends came to 17 bases. The DNA of the CDR3 is TGTGCCAGCAGCGGGCTGACAGGCCTCGGCGAGCAGTACTTC. It specifies CASSGLTGLGEQYF.

The rearrangement uses TRBV7-9 and TRBJ2-7; 7 bases match TRBD2. CDR1 is SEHNR and CDR2 is FQNEAQ in the germline V gene (reference sequence). The CDR3 consists of 16 residues. With 5 bases clipped from V and 1 base from J, the junction kept 11 bases outside the gene matches. The DNA of the CDR3 is TGTGCCAGCAGCCCTCGACTAGCCGACCCGTCCTACGAGCAGTACTTC. The encoded protein is CASSPRLADPSYEQYF.

This clonotype was counted only a few times. The chain recombines TRBV9 with TRBJ2-7, with D perhaps matching TRBD2 (6 bases). Germline V gene sequence: CDR1 SGDLS, CDR2 YYNGEE. Trimming cost V 0 bases and J 1 base, with 11 bases left between them. The CDR3 is 15 residues long. The CDR3 loop is CASSVGGGLSYEQYF. DNA for the CDR3: TGTGCCAGCAGCGTAGGGGGAGGCCTATCCTACGAGCAGTACTTC.

The chain joins TRBV2 to TRBJ2-6; D not resolved. The V end was cut by 2 bases, the J end by 3 bases, with 5 bases between. The CDR3 extends over 14 amino acids. CDR1 and CDR2 from the germline V gene are SNHLY and FYNNEI. As DNA, the CDR3 is TGTGCCAGCAGTGAATTTTATGGGGCCAACGTCCTGACTTTC. Its protein product is CASSEFYGANVLTF.

The chain uses TRBV12-3 or TRBV12-4 and TRBJ1-4; D unresolved. V was clipped by 6 bases and J by 8 bases, with 16 bases between them. CDR3 length equals 14 residues. CDR3 nucleotide sequence: TGTGCCAGCAGCCCGGGCTACAGTAACGAAAAACTGTTTTTT. It codes for CASSPGYSNEKLFF.

The V call is TRBV29-1, the J call TRBJ1-2; 10 bases align to TRBD1. V shed 6 bases, J shed 8 bases, and the junction held 3 bases outside the gene matches. Germline CDR1 SQVTM, CDR2 ANQGSEA. The CDR3 loop spans 11 amino acids. The CDR3 DNA reads TGCAGCGTGCGGACAGGGGGGGGCTACACCTTC. It codes for CSVRTGGGYTF.

J is TRBJ2-3 and V is TRBV7-9, with 12 bases matching TRBD2. Germline values: CDR1 SEHNR, CDR2 FQNEAQ (reference sequence). There are 19 residues in the CDR3. V shed 5 bases, J shed 0 bases, and the junction held 12 bases outside the gene matches. CDR3: CASSPTLLAGGTSTDTQYF. The DNA of the CDR3 is TGTGCCAGCAGCCCCACCCTACTAGCGGGGGGAACTAGCACAGATACGCAGTATTTT.

The gene calls are TRBV4-1 and TRBJ2-3, with D maybe TRBD2 (5 bases). The CDR3 has 15 residues. V lost 7 bases to trimming and J lost 0 bases, with 14 bases between them. CDR1 MGHRA and CDR2 YSYEKL come from the germline V gene. The CDR3 spells CASIATTTSTDTQYF. The CDR3 nucleotides are TGCGCCAGCATCGCGACTACAACTAGCACAGATACGCAGTATTTT.

This chain connects TRBV20-1 to TRBJ2-5, with D possibly being TRBD2 (6 bases). The V and J ends lost 3 bases and 3 bases respectively, with 20 bases between them. The CDR3 is 16 amino acids. Germline-derived CDR1 and CDR2 are DFQATT and SNEGSKA (reference sequence). The CDR3 here is CSASSFSRGSEETQYF. CDR3 DNA: TGCAGTGCTAGCTCCTTTTCCCGGGGGTCCGAAGAGACCCAGTACTTC.

The J gene is TRBJ2-7, the V gene TRBV7-2; D is unresolved. The CDR3 has 15 residues. Germline V lookup: CDR1 SGHTA, CDR2 FQGNSA. Deletions cut 4 bases from V and 0 bases from J, with 13 bases between. The CDR3 DNA reads TGTGCCAGCAGCTCATCGGGCATCCTCTCCTACGAGCAGTACTTC. Its protein is CASSSSGILSYEQYF.

The rearrangement uses TRBV23-1 and TRBJ1-1; D may be TRBD1 (5 bases). TRBV23-1 is noted as an ORF with a role that remains uncertain. The CDR3 has 15 amino acids. V dropped 2 bases and J dropped 1 base, with 11 bases sitting between them. The CDR3 is CASSQRTTGNTEAFF. CDR3 DNA sequence: TGCGCCAGCAGTCAACGGACTACAGGGAACACTGAAGCTTTCTTT.

This sequence joins TRBV27 and TRBJ1-5; weak D call: TRBD1 (5 bases). CDR3 length: 14 residues. Germline V lookup: CDR1 MNHEY, CDR2 SMNVEV (reference sequence). V shed 0 bases and J shed 3 bases, with 6 bases lying between them. The CDR3 region has the DNA TGTGCCAGCAGTTTATCGGGGGTCAATCAGCCCCAGCATTTT. Translation: CASSLSGVNQPQHF.